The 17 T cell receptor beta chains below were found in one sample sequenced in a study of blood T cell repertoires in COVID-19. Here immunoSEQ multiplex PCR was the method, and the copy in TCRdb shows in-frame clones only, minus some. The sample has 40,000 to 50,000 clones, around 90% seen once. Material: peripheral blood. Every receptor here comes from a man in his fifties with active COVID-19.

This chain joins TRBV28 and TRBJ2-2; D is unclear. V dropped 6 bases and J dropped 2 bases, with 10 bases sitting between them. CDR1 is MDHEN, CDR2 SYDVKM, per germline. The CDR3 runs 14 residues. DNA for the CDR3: TGTGCCAGCAGCTTCCTAATTAACACCGGGGAGCTGTTTTTT. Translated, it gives CASSFLINTGELFF.

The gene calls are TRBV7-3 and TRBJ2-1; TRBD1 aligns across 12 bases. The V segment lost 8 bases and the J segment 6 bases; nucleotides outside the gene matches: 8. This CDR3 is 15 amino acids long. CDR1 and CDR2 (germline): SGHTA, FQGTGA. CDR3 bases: TGTGCCAGCGAGGACCGGGACAGGGGGCGCAATGAGCAGTTCTTC. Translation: CASEDRDRGRNEQFF.

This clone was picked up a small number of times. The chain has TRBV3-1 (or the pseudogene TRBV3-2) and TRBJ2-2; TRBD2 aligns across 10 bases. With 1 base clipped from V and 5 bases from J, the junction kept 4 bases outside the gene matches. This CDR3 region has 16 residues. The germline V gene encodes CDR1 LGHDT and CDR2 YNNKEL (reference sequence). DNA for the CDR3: TGTGCCAGCAGCCAAGGTCAGGGACTAGCGACCGGGGAGCTGTTTTTT. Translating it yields CASSQGQGLATGELFF.

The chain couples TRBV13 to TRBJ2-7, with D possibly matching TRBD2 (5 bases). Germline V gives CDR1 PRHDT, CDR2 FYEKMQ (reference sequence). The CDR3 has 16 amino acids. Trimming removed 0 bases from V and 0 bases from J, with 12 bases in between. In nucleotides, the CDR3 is TGTGCCAGCAGCTTAGGTCCCGAGGGCTACTCCTACGAGCAGTACTTC. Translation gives CASSLGPEGYSYEQYF.

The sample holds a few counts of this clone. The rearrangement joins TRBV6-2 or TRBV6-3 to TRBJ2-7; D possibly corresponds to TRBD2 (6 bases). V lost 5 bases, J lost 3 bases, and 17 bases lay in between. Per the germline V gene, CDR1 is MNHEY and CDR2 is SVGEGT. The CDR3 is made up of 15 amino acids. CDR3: CASSPLKRAIYEQYF. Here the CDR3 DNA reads TGTGCCAGCAGTCCCTTGAAGCGGGCAATCTACGAGCAGTACTTC.

CDR3 nucleotide sequence: TGTGCCAGCTCACCACAAGTTAGCGGGTCATCCTACGAGCAGTACTTC. It translates to CASSPQVSGSSYEQYF. The rearrangement links TRBV18 to TRBJ2-7; 7 bases fit TRBD2. J was trimmed by 1 base and V by 1 base; bases with no gene match: 7. Germline V gene sequence: CDR1 KGHSH, CDR2 LQKENI. CDR3 size: 16 residues.

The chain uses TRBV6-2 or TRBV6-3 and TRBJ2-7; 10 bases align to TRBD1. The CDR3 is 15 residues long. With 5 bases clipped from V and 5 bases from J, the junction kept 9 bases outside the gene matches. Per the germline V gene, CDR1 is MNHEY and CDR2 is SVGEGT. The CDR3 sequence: CASSQTGTGEHEQYF. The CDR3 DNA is TGTGCCAGCAGTCAAACCGGGACAGGGGAACACGAGCAGTACTTC.

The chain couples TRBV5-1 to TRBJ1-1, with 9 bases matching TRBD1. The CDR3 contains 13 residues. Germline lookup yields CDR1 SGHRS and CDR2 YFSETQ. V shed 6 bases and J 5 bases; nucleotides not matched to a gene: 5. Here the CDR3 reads CASKQGARTEAFF. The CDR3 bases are TGCGCCAGCAAACAGGGGGCGCGGACTGAAGCTTTCTTT. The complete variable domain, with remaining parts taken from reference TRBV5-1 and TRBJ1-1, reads KAGVTQTPRYLIKTRGQQVTLSCSPISGHRSVSWYQQTPGQGLQFLFEYFSETQRNKGNFPGRFSGRQFSNSRSEMNVSTLELGDSALYLCASKQGARTEAFFGQGTRLTVV.

CDR3 sequence: CASSLGDSPNQPQHF. The CDR3 nucleotides read TGTGCCAGCAGCTTAGGGGACTCTCCAAATCAGCCCCAGCATTTT. The chain uses TRBV7-9 and TRBJ1-5, with D tentatively TRBD1 (5 bases). Germline loops: CDR1 SEHNR, CDR2 FQNEAQ (reference sequence). Trimming shortened V by 1 base and J by 4 bases, and 11 bases separated the two germline ends. The CDR3 consists of 15 residues.

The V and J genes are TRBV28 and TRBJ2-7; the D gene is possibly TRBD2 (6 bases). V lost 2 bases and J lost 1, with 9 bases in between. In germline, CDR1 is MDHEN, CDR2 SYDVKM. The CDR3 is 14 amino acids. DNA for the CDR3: TGTGCCAGCAGTTTAGGAGGGACTTCCTACGAGCAGTACTTC. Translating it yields CASSLGGTSYEQYF.

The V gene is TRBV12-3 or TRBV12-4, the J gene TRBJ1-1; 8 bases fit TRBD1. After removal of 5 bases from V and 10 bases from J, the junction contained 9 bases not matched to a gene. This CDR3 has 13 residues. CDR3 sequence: CASSTQGALGAFF. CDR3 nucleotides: TGTGCCAGCAGTACTCAGGGGGCGCTGGGAGCTTTCTTT.

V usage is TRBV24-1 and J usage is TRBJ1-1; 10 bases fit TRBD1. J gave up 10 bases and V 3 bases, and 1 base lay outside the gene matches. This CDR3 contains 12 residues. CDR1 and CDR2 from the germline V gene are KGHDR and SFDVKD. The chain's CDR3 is CATSDDRGRAFF. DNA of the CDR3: TGTGCCACCAGTGATGACAGGGGGCGAGCTTTCTTT.

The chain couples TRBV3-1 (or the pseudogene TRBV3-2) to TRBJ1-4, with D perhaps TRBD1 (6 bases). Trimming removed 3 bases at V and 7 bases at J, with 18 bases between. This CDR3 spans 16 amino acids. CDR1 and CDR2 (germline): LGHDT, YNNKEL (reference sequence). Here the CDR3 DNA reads TGTGCCAGCAGCCATTATCACAGGGAGAAGAGTGAAAAACTGTTTTTT. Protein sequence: CASSHYHREKSEKLFF.

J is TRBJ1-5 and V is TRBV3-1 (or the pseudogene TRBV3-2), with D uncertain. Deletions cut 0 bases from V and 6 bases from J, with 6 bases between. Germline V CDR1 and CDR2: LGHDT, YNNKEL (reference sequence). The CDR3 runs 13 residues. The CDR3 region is CASSQDEAQPQHF. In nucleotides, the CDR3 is TGTGCCAGCAGCCAAGATGAGGCTCAGCCCCAGCATTTT.

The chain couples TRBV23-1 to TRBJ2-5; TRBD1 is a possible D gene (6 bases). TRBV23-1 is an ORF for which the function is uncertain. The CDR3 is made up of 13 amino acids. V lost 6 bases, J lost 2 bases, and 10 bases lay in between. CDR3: CASRYRAQETQYF. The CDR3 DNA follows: TGCGCCAGCAGATACAGGGCTCAAGAGACCCAGTACTTC.

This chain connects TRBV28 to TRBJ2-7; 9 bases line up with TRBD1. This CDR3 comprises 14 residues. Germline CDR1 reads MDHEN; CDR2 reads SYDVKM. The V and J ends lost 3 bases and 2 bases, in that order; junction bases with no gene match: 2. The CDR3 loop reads CASSFGTGTYEQYF. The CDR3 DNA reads TGTGCCAGCAGTTTCGGGACAGGGACCTACGAGCAGTACTTC.

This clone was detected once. This CDR3 reads CASSGPAGGVETQYF. CDR3 nucleotides: TGTGCCAGCAGTGGTCCGGCAGGGGGTGTAGAGACCCAGTACTTC. This chain connects TRBV27 to TRBJ2-5; the match to TRBD1 covers 7 bases. CDR1 is MNHEY and CDR2 is SMNVEV in the germline V gene (reference sequence). There are 15 residues in the CDR3. Unmatched junction bases numbered 10, after V lost 5 bases and J lost 4 bases.